This T cell receptor beta chain is drawn from a study of T cells expressing NK-cell markers. Study overall: Obtained from sorted CD3+CD56+NKG2C+, CD3+CD56+NKG2C- and CD3+CD56-NKG2C+ T cells were the TCR beta repertoires.

TCRdb reanalyzed the 5' RACE reads and collapses them to one entry per CDR3 protein, without DNA. The specimen's table records roughly 450,000 distinct CDR3 sequences. A remark on this clonotype: What it recognizes is unknown.

The CDR3 covers 15 residues. General study points: The study found dominant NKG2C+ clonotypes at about 1.0-8% of CD8+ T cells in six donors. These clonotypes additionally ranked first within the CD3+CD56-NKG2C+ fraction of four donors.

The chain recombines TRBV12-3 or TRBV12-4 with TRBJ1-3. Sequencing input: blood T cells: a sorted CD56 or NKG2C T cell subset, CD4+ or CD8+ T cells, or bulk PBMC T cells (not recorded which). This clonotype was sampled from a woman between 50 and 59 years old in good health. This CDR3 is CASSPWARDGNTIYF.